One sample yielded the 28 T cell receptor beta chains listed below, sequenced in a study of blood T cell repertoires in COVID-19. This table comes from immunoSEQ multiplex PCR, and its TCRdb copy is limited to in-frame clones, with some not included. The repertoire includes about 65,000 clones, 70% to 90% of them detected once, and about 15% sits in the top ten. Sequenced sample: peripheral blood. The receptors were gathered from a man older than 75 with acute or convalescent COVID-19.

J is TRBJ2-2 and V is TRBV5-4; 8 bases align to TRBD1. The V gene end was trimmed by 0 bases and the J gene end by 5 bases; junction bases not matched to a gene: 9. CDR1 and CDR2 (germline): SGHNT, YYREEE (reference sequence). This CDR3 comprises 17 residues. The CDR3 DNA reads as TGTGCCAGCAGCTTGGTCGGCAGGGGGCGAGTTACCGGGGAGCTGTTTTTT. It codes for CASSLVGRGRVTGELFF.

The chain employs TRBV11-3 and TRBJ2-7; D perhaps matches TRBD2 (5 bases). This CDR3 region has 15 residues. The V gene's germline CDR1 is SGHNT and CDR2 YENEEA. V was clipped by 5 bases and J by 4 bases, with 18 bases between them. Here the CDR3 DNA reads TGTGCCAGCAGCCTTGGGCAGTCGTGGGAGTACGAGCAGTACTTC. This sequence encodes CASSLGQSWEYEQYF.

The chain combines TRBV6-5 with TRBJ1-5; 7 bases align to TRBD1. The CDR3 totals 15 residues. V lost 6 bases to trimming and J lost 3 bases; unmatched junction nucleotides: 8. Germline CDR1 is MNHEY and CDR2 is SVGAGI. CDR3 in DNA: TGTGCCAGCAGAACGTCGGGACAGCCCAATCAGCCCCAGCATTTT. This translates into CASRTSGQPNQPQHF.

The V gene is TRBV5-1, the J gene TRBJ2-5; 11 nucleotides align to TRBD2. There are 16 residues in the CDR3. The ends lost 0 bases at V and 5 bases at J; junction bases unmatched: 6. CDR1 and CDR2 from the germline V gene are SGHRS and YFSETQ. The CDR3 region has the DNA TGCGCCAGCAGCTTGGGTACTAGCGGGGGTTATGAGACCCAGTACTTC. This translates into CASSLGTSGGYETQYF.

This sequence joins TRBV6-5 and TRBJ1-3, with 7 bases that match TRBD1. The CDR3 extends over 15 amino acids. Per the germline V gene, CDR1 is MNHEY and CDR2 is SVGAGI. The junction had 7 bases not matched to a gene; V was cut back by 8 bases and J by 0 bases. The chain's CDR3 is CASSRDSNSGNTIYF. CDR3 in DNA: TGTGCCAGCTCTAGGGACAGCAACTCTGGAAACACCATATATTTT.

V usage is TRBV7-9 and J usage is TRBJ1-4; no clear D. This CDR3 region has 12 residues. Germline CDR1 reads SEHNR; CDR2 reads FQNEAQ (reference sequence). With 2 bases removed from V and 13 bases from J, the gap between germline ends came to 11 bases. CDR3 in amino acids: CASSLMDSGLFF. CDR3 nucleotide sequence: TGTGCCAGCAGCTTAATGGACTCGGGACTGTTTTTT.

The chain employs TRBV5-1 and TRBJ1-4; D is unclear. CDR1 is SGHRS, CDR2 YFSETQ, per germline. CDR3 length equals 13 residues. V lost 1 base to trimming and J lost 5 bases, with 6 bases between them. The CDR3 bases are TGCGCCAGCAGCTTGTATCCGAATGAAAAACTGTTTTTT. It is translated as CASSLYPNEKLFF.

Only a few counts were recorded for this clone. The V and J genes are TRBV19 and TRBJ1-4; D is ambiguous. CDR3 length: 12 amino acids. Per germline, CDR1 LNHDA and CDR2 SQIVND (reference sequence). The ends were cut back, 5 bases at V and 4 bases at J, with 5 bases in the middle. CDR3 sequence reads: CASSFRNEKLFF. For the CDR3, the DNA is TGTGCCAGTAGTTTCCGTAATGAAAAACTGTTTTTT.

V is TRBV10-3 and J is TRBJ1-6, with 7 bases fitting TRBD1. The CDR3 contains 14 residues. With 3 bases clipped from V and 8 bases from J, the junction kept 4 bases outside the gene matches. The germline CDR1 and CDR2 sequences are ENHRY and SYGVKD. CDR3 sequence: CAISEGGGDSPLHF. The CDR3 coding sequence is TGTGCCATCAGTGAAGGGGGCGGTGATTCACCCCTCCACTTT.

About this clone: Other nucleotide sequences in the sample specify the same CDR3. V is TRBV27 and J is TRBJ1-1; TRBD1 matches at 7 bases. V was clipped by 6 bases and J by 4 bases; unmatched bases: 8. From germline, CDR1 is MNHEY and CDR2 SMNVEV (reference sequence). The CDR3 covers 14 residues. CDR3 sequence (DNA): TGTGCCAGCAGCTTACAGGGGAGATTCACTGAAGCTTTCTTT. Residues: CASSLQGRFTEAFF.

The gene calls are TRBV20-1 and TRBJ1-1, with no clear D. CDR3 length: 10 amino acids. The germline gives CDR1 DFQATT, CDR2 SNEGSKA (reference sequence). The V end lost 3 bases, the J end lost 5 bases, and 4 bases lay between the germline ends. CDR3 bases: TGCAGTGCTAGGAGAACTGAAGCTTTCTTT. It translates to CSARRTEAFF.

The chain recombines TRBV6-5 with TRBJ1-1; D is unresolved. Trimming pared 6 bases from V and 0 bases from J, leaving 14 bases between. Germline loops: CDR1 MNHEY, CDR2 SVGAGI. CDR3 length equals 15 residues. The CDR3 loop reads CASSNPTGVNTEAFF. In DNA form, the CDR3 reads TGTGCCAGCAGCAACCCCACGGGAGTGAACACTGAAGCTTTCTTT.

The chain recombines TRBV3-1 (or the pseudogene TRBV3-2) with TRBJ1-4; 7 bases fit TRBD1. Germline CDR1 reads LGHDT; CDR2 reads YNNKEL (reference sequence). V was clipped by 5 bases and J by 8 bases; unmatched bases: 8. The CDR3 is 14 residues long. The CDR3 loop reads CASSDRQGREKLFF. The CDR3 DNA reads TGTGCCAGCAGCGACCGACAGGGCCGGGAAAAACTGTTTTTT.

This clone has a single count. In DNA form, the CDR3 reads TGTGCCAGCAGCTCCTCCACGGGCAATCAGCCCCAGCATTTT. Its protein product is CASSSSTGNQPQHF. The V gene is TRBV7-9, the J gene TRBJ1-5, with D uncertain. Germline loops: CDR1 SEHNR, CDR2 FQNEAQ (reference sequence). The CDR3 spans 14 residues. The V end lost 4 bases, the J end lost 2 bases, and 9 bases lay between the germline ends. Combining the CDR3 with reference TRBV7-9 and TRBJ1-5 gives the whole variable domain DTGVSQNPRHKITKRGQNVTFRCDPISEHNRLYWYRQTLGQGPEFLTYFQNEAQLEKSRLLSDRFSAERPKGSFSTLEIQRTEQGDSAMYLCASSSSTGNQPQHFGDGTRLSIL.

V gene TRBV19 combines with J gene TRBJ2-7; 7 bases fit TRBD2. With 3 bases clipped from V and 5 bases from J, the junction kept 10 bases outside the gene matches. CDR3 length: 15 residues. In germline, CDR1 is LNHDA, CDR2 SQIVND (reference sequence). This chain's CDR3 is CASSIGRGTMNEQYF. DNA of the CDR3: TGTGCCAGTAGTATCGGGCGGGGGACGATGAACGAGCAGTACTTC.

V and J are TRBV11-2 and TRBJ2-7, with D maybe TRBD2 (6 bases). Germline lookup yields CDR1 SGHAT and CDR2 FQNNGV. V dropped 6 bases and J dropped 2 bases, with 17 bases sitting between them. The CDR3 has 15 residues. CDR3 in DNA: TGTGCCAGCAGTGCCGGCGGGGTAACGACCTACGAGCAGTACTTC. Encoded protein: CASSAGGVTTYEQYF.

This clone was observed a few times. The rearrangement uses TRBV6-5 and TRBJ2-7; 11 bases agree with TRBD1. Germline trimming cut 6 bases from V and 3 bases from J; bases unmatched to any gene: 7. The CDR3 length is 15 residues. Germline V gives CDR1 MNHEY, CDR2 SVGAGI. The CDR3 loop is CASRTGTGGNYEQYF. DNA of the CDR3: TGTGCCAGCAGGACCGGGACAGGGGGGAACTACGAGCAGTACTTC.

This clone has only a few counts. The chain links TRBV2 to TRBJ1-4; 7 bases are a match to TRBD1. The germline gives CDR1 SNHLY, CDR2 FYNNEI. This CDR3 region has 17 residues. The V and J ends lost 5 bases and 5 bases, in that order; junction bases with no gene match: 14. In nucleotides, the CDR3 is TGTGCCAGCAGTCGCCGTCCGCCGGGACAGCGAAATGAAAAACTGTTTTTT. Its protein product is CASSRRPPGQRNEKLFF.

The chain links TRBV7-9 to TRBJ2-7; the D is unclear. Trimming stripped 5 bases from V and 0 bases from J, with 14 bases between. Per germline, CDR1 SEHNR and CDR2 FQNEAQ (reference sequence). The CDR3 is made up of 15 amino acids. The CDR3 DNA is TGTGCCAGCAGCCTCTCCTACCTTACCTCCTACGAGCAGTACTTC. This codes for CASSLSYLTSYEQYF.

The chain carries TRBV3-1 (or the pseudogene TRBV3-2) and TRBJ1-1; possibly TRBD1 for D (5 bases). The CDR3 is 16 amino acids. The V and J ends lost 1 base and 1 base respectively, with 13 bases between them. Germline V gives CDR1 LGHDT, CDR2 YNNKEL (reference sequence). For the CDR3, the DNA is TGTGCCAGCAGCCAAGTATCCAGCAGGGAGAACACTGAAGCTTTCTTT. It is translated as CASSQVSSRENTEAFF.

CDR3 region: CASSTTGGGGTEAFF. The CDR3 region has the DNA TGTGCCAGTAGTACAACAGGGGGTGGAGGCACTGAAGCTTTCTTT. The chain recombines TRBV19 with TRBJ1-1; 8 bases map to TRBD1. Germline V gene sequence: CDR1 LNHDA, CDR2 SQIVND (reference sequence). This CDR3 comprises 15 residues. The V segment lost 4 bases and the J segment 4 bases; nucleotides outside the gene matches: 8.

This clone was counted a few times. J is TRBJ1-5 and V is TRBV2; TRBD1 aligns across 9 bases. V dropped 5 bases and J dropped 6; count of bases not matched to a gene: 5. Germline loops: CDR1 SNHLY, CDR2 FYNNEI. CDR3 length equals 14 residues. In DNA form, the CDR3 reads TGTGCCAGCAGTCGGGACAGGGCGAGTCAGCCCCAGCATTTT. Translating it yields CASSRDRASQPQHF.

This clone was observed a single time. The chain recombines TRBV28 with TRBJ1-5; tentative D call: TRBD1 (5 bases). The V end lost 6 bases, the J end lost 8 bases, and 14 bases lay between the germline ends. Looked up from germline, CDR1 is MDHEN and CDR2 is SYDVKM. This CDR3 is 13 amino acids long. The chain's CDR3 is CASRGREDEPQHF. The CDR3 nucleotides are TGTGCCAGCAGGGGGCGCGAGGATGAGCCCCAGCATTTT.

The V gene is TRBV28, the J gene TRBJ1-1, with a tentative D call TRBD1 (5 bases). Germline loops: CDR1 MDHEN, CDR2 SYDVKM. The CDR3 totals 15 residues. Trimming removed 7 bases from V and 4 bases from J, with 19 bases in between. The CDR3 is CASTERAGRATEAFF. The CDR3 DNA reads TGTGCCAGCACCGAAAGGGCAGGGAGGGCCACTGAAGCTTTCTTT.

The chain links TRBV7-2 to TRBJ1-1; weak D call: TRBD1 (5 bases). Germline-derived CDR1 and CDR2 are SGHTA and FQGNSA. The V gene lost 5 bases and the J gene lost 1 base, with 11 bases spanning the gap. There are 14 residues in the CDR3. CDR3 DNA: TGTGCCAGCAGCCCCTGGGGCAGGAACACTGAAGCTTTCTTT. Its protein is CASSPWGRNTEAFF.

This clone showed up just once. The chain recombines TRBV6-1 with TRBJ1-5; no clear D. Trimming cost V 3 bases and J 2 bases, with 8 bases left between them. The CDR3 is made up of 14 amino acids. Germline V gene lookup returns CDR1 MNHNS and CDR2 SASEGT. The CDR3 loop is CASSEGGRNQPQHF. CDR3 coding DNA: TGTGCCAGCAGTGAGGGAGGGCGCAATCAGCCCCAGCATTTT.

The chain has TRBV4-1 and TRBJ2-5, with D perhaps matching TRBD1 (7 bases). The CDR3 spans 15 residues. V shed 0 bases and J shed 4 bases, with 12 bases lying between them. Germline V lookup: CDR1 MGHRA, CDR2 YSYEKL. As DNA, the CDR3 is TGCGCCAGCAGCCAAGATCGACAGGGAGGAGAGACCCAGTACTTC. This encodes CASSQDRQGGETQYF.

This chain links TRBV13 with TRBJ1-2, with TRBD1 identical over 7 bases. The trim removed 0 bases at V and 7 bases at J, leaving 11 bases unmatched. The CDR3 runs to 16 residues. Germline V gene data show CDR1 as PRHDT and CDR2 as FYEKMQ (reference sequence). CDR3 sequence reads: CASSLGAPTGYAGYTF. The CDR3 DNA reads TGTGCCAGCAGCTTAGGCGCCCCGACAGGGTATGCTGGCTACACCTTC.